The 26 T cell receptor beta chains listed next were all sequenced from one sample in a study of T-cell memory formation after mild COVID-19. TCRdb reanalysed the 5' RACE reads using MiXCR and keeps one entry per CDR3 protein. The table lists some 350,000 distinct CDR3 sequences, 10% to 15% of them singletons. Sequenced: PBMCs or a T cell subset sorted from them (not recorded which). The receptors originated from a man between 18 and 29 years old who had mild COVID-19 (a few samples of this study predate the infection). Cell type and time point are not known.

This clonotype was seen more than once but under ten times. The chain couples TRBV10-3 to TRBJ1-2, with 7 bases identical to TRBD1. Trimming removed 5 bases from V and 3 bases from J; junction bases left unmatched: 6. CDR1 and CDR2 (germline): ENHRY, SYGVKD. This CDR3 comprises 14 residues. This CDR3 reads CAISHGTADYGYTF. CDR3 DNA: TGTGCCATCAGTCACGGGACAGCGGACTATGGCTACACCTTC.

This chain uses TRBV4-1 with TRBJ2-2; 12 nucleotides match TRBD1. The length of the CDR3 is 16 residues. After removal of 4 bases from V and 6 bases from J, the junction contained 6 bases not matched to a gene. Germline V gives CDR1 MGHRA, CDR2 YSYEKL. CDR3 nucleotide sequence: TGCGCCAGCAGCCCCTCCGGGACAGGGGGCCCCGGGGAGCTGTTTTTT. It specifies CASSPSGTGGPGELFF.

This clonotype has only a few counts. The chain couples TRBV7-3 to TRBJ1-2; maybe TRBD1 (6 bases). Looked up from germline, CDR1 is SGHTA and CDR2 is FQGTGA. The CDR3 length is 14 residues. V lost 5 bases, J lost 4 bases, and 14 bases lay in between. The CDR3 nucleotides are TGTGCCAGCAGCCCCGGGACAAGTCCCTATGGCTACACCTTC. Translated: CASSPGTSPYGYTF.

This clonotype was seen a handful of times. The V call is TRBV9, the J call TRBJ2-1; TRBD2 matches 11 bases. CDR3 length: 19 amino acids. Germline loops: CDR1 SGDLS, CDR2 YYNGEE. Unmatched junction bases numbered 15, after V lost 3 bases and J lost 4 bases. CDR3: CASSAPAGTSGSLYNEQFF. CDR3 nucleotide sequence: TGTGCCAGCAGCGCACCAGCCGGGACTAGCGGCTCATTGTACAATGAGCAGTTCTTC.

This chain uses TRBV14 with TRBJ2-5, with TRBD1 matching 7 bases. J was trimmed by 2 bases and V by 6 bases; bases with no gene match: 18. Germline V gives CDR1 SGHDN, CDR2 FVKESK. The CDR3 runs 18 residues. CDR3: CASSPDRVGLYNQETQYF. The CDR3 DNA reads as TGTGCCAGCAGTCCTGACAGGGTTGGTCTTTATAATCAAGAGACCCAGTACTTC.

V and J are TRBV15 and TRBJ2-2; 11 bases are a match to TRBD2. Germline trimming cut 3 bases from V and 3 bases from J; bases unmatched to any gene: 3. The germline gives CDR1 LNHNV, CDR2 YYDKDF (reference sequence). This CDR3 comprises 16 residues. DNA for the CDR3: TGTGCCACCAGCAGGACTAGCGGGGTCCACACCGGGGAGCTGTTTTTT. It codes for CATSRTSGVHTGELFF. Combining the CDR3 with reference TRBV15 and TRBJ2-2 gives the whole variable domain DAMVIQNPRYQVTQFGKPVTLSCSQTLNHNVMYWYQQKSSQAPKLLFHYYDKDFNNEADTPDNFQSRRPNTSFCFLDIRSPGLGDTAMYLCATSRTSGVHTGELFFGEGSRLTVL.

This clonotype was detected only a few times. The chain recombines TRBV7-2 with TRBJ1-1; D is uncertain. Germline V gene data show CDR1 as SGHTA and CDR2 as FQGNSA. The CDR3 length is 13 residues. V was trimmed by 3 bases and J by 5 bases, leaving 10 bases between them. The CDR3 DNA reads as TGTGCCAGCAGCTTGGACCGGCAGACTGAAGCTTTCTTT. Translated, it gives CASSLDRQTEAFF.

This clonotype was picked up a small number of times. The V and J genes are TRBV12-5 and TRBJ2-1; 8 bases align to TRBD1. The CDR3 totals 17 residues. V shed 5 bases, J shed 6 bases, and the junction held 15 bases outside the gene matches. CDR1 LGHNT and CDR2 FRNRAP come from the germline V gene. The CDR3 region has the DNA TGTGCTAGTGGTCAACCCCGACGACAGGGGATAAGCAATGAGCAGTTCTTC. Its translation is CASGQPRRQGISNEQFF.

DNA for the CDR3: TGTGCCAGCAGCTGGGACAGGGCTAACACCGGGGAGCTGTTTTTT. It codes for CASSWDRANTGELFF. The V and J genes are TRBV7-3 and TRBJ2-2; 9 nucleotides agree with TRBD1. Germline-derived CDR1 and CDR2 are SGHTA and FQGTGA. This CDR3 region has 15 residues. V gave up 4 bases and J gave up 2 bases; unmatched junction bases: 2.

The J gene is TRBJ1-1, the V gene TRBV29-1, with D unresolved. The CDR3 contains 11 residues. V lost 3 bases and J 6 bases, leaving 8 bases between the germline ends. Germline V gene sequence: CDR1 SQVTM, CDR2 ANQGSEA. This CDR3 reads CSVDSLPEAFF. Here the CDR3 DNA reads TGCAGCGTTGATTCCCTCCCTGAAGCTTTCTTT.

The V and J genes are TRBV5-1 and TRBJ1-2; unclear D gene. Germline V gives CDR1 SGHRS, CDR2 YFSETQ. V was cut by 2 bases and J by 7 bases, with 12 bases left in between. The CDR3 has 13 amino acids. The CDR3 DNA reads TGCGCCAGCAGCTTCAATCCCCCCGCTGGCTACACCTTC. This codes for CASSFNPPAGYTF.

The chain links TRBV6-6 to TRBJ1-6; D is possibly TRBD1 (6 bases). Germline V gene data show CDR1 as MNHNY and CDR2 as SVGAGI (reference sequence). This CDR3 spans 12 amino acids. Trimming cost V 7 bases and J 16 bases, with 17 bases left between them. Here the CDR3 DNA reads TGTGCCAGCAATCCTACAGGGACTCAGCTCCACTTT. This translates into CASNPTGTQLHF.

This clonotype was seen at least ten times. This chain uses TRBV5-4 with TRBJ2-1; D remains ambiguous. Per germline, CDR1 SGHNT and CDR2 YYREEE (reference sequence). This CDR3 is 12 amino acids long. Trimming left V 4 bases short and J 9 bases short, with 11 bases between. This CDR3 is CASSDENVEQFF. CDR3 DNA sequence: TGTGCCAGCAGCGACGAGAATGTTGAGCAGTTCTTC.

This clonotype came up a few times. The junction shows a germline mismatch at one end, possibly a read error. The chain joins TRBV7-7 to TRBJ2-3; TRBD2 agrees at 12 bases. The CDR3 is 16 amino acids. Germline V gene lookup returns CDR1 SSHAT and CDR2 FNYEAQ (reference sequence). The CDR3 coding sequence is TGTGCTAGCAGCCCCACTAGCGGGGGGATCACAGATACGCAGTATTTT. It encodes CASSPTSGGITDTQYF.

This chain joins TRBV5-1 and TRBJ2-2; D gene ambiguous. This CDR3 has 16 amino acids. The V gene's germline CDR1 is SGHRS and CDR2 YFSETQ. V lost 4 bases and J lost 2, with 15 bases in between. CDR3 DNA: TGCGCCAGCAGCCTGATTCCTGGGGATAACACCGGGGAGCTGTTTTTT. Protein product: CASSLIPGDNTGELFF.

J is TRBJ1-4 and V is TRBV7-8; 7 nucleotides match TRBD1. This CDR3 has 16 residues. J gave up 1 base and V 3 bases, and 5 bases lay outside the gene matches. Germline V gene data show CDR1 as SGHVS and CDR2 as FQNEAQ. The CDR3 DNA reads TGTGCCAGCAGCTTCCGCCGGACAGGAACTAATGAAAAACTGTTTTTT. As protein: CASSFRRTGTNEKLFF. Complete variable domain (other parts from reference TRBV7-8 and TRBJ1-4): GAGVSQSPRYKVAKRGQDVALRCDPISGHVSLFWYQQALGQGPEFLTYFQNEAQLDKSGLPSDRFFAERPEGSVSTLKIQRTQQEDSAVYLCASSFRRTGTNEKLFFGSGTQLSVL.

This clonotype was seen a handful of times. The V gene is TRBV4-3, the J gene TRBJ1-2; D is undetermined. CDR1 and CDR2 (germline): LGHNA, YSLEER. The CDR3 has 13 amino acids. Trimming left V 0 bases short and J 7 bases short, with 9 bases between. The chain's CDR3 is CASSQDLRSGYTF. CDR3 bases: TGCGCCAGCAGCCAAGATCTTCGAAGTGGCTACACCTTC.

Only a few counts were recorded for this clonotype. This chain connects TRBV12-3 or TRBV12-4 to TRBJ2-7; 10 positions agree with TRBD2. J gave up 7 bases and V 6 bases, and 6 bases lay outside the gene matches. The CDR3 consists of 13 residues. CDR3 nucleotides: TGTGCCAGCAGGCTAGCGGGGGATGGGGAGCAGTACTTC. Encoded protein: CASRLAGDGEQYF.

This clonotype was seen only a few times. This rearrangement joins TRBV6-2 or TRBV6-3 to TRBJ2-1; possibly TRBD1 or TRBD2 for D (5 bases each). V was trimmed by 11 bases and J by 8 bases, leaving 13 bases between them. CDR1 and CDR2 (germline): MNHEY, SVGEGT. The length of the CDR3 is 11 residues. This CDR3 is CAREMGDEQFF. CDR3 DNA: TGTGCCCGTGAGATGGGGGATGAGCAGTTCTTC.

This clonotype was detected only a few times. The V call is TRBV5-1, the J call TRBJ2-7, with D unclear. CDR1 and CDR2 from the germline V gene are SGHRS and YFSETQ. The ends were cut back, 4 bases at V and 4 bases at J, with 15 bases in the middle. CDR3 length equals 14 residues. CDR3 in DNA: TGCGCCAGCAGCCCCACCCGCCGAGGATACGAGCAGTACTTC. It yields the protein CASSPTRRGYEQYF.

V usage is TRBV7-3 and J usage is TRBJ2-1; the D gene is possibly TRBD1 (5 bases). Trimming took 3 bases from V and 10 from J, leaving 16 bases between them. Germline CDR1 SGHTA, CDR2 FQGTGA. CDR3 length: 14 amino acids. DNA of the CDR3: TGTGCCAGCAGCTTTAGCTGGGGCCCCGAAGAGCAGTTCTTC. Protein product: CASSFSWGPEEQFF.

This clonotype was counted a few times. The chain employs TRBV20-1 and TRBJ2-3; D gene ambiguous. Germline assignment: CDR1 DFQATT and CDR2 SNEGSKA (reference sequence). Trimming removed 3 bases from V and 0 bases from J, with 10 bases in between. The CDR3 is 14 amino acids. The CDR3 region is CSASPRASTDTQYF. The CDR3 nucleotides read TGCAGTGCTAGCCCGCGAGCCAGCACAGATACGCAGTATTTT.

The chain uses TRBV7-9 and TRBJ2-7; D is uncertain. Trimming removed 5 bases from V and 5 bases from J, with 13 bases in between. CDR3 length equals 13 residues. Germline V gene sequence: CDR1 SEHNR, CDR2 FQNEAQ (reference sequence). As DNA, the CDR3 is TGTGCCAGCAGCCTAGATCCCCGGAACGAGCAGTACGTC. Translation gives CASSLDPRNEQYV.

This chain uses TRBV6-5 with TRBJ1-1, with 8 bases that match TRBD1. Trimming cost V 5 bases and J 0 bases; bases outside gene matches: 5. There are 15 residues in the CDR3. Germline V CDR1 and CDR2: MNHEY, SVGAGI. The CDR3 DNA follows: TGTGCCAGCAGTCCAGGGACAGGAATGAACACTGAAGCTTTCTTT. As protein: CASSPGTGMNTEAFF.

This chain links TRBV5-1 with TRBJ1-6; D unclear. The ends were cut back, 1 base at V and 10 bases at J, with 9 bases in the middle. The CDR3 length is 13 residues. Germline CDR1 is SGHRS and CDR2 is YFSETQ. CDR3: CASSLTAASPLHF. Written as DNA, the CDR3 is TGCGCCAGCAGCTTGACAGCCGCGTCACCCCTCCACTTT. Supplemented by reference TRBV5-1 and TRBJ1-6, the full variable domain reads KAGVTQTPRYLIKTRGQQVTLSCSPISGHRSVSWYQQTPGQGLQFLFEYFSETQRNKGNFPGRFSGRQFSNSRSEMNVSTLELGDSALYLCASSLTAASPLHFGNGTRLTVT.

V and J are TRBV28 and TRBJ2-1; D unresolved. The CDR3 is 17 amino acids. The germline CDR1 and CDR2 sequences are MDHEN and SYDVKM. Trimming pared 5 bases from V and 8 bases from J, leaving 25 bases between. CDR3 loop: CASSPRRGRSPLHEQFF. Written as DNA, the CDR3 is TGTGCCAGCAGTCCCCGCCGCGGTCGTTCCCCTCTTCATGAGCAGTTCTTC.